The entry that follows covers one T cell receptor beta chain sequence. Germline assignment: CDR1 LGHDT and CDR2 YNNKEL (reference sequence). The germline V and J ends were trimmed by 0 bases and 0 bases, with 4 bases remaining between them. The CDR3 totals 14 residues. This sample was included in a study of blood T cell repertoires in COVID-19. About the research overall: The United States, Italy and Spain provided the acute and convalescent COVID-19 samples.

Original processing methods: Nucleated cell number was recorded as an estimate derived from reference gene primer amplification. The table came from immunoSEQ multiplex PCR; TCRdb's copy has only in-frame clones and leaves some out. V, J and clone size derive from that table, while D and trimming were established from the DNA sequence. In the table there are roughly 170,000 clones, less than 85% of which are singletons. The chain combines TRBV3-1 (or the pseudogene TRBV3-2) with TRBJ2-3; D is undetermined. Sequencing was done on a sample of peripheral blood. The TCR originated in a human donor in a cohort sampled during active COVID-19. CDR3 sequence reads: CASSQDISTDTQYF. DNA of the CDR3: TGTGCCAGCAGCCAAGATATCAGCACAGATACGCAGTATTTT.